This TCR beta chain emerged from a study of immune evolution from preneoplasia to lung adenocarcinoma. Whole-study context: HLA loss of heterozygosity: roughly 6.6% AIS, approximately 15% MIA, about 30% ADC, none AAH.

Study-wide results and limits: Normal lung had highest clonality; later lesions appeared denser, more diverse.

Patient tissue came from resections in Japan or China, 2014–2017. The table lists this clone with a count of one. Its antigen is unidentified. Sequenced by immunoSEQ multiplex PCR; TCRdb stores in-frame clones only, minus some. The sample yields several thousand clones, 75% to 85% seen once. The sequence was obtained from a person aged 50 to 59 with lung adenocarcinoma. The sample consisted of FFPE invasive lung adenocarcinoma tissue.

The CDR3 here is CASNSGNRGKTQYF. The CDR3 DNA follows: TGTGCCAGCAACTCCGGGAACAGGGGGAAGACCCAGTACTTC. The chain is built from TRBV28 and TRBJ2-5; TRBD1 aligns across 8 bases. The germline gives CDR1 MDHEN, CDR2 SYDVKM. The CDR3 is made up of 14 amino acids. Trimming took 7 bases from V and 6 from J; bases not matched to a gene: 10.